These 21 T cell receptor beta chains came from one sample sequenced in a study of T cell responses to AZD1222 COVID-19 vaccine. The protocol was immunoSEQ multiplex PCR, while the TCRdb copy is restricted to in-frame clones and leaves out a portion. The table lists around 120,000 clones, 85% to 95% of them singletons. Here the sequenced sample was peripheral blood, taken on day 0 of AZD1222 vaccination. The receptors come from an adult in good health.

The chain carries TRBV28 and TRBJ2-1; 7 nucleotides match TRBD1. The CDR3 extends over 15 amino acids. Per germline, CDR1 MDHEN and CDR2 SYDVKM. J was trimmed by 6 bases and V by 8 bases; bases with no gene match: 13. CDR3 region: CASLFWAGGINEQFF. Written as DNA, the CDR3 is TGTGCCAGCTTGTTCTGGGCAGGGGGAATCAATGAGCAGTTCTTC.

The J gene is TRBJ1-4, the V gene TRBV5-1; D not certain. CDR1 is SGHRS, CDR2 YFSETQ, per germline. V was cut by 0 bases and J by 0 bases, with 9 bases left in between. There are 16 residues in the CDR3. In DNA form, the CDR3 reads TGCGCCAGCAGCTTGGCCGGGCGGGCAACTAATGAAAAACTGTTTTTT. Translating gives CASSLAGRATNEKLFF.

CDR3 sequence (DNA): TGTGCCAGTACTACCGGAGGCCGATATGGCTACACCTTC. Its protein product is CASTTGGRYGYTF. The chain carries TRBV19 and TRBJ1-2; D is unclear. The germline V gene encodes CDR1 LNHDA and CDR2 SQIVND (reference sequence). V gave up 7 bases and J gave up 5 bases, with 14 bases separating them. The CDR3 is made up of 13 amino acids.

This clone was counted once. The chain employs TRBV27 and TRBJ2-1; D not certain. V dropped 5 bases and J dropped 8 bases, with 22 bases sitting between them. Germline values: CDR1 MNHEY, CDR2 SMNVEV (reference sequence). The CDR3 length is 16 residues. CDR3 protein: CASSIDAELLIDEQFF. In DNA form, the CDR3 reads TGTGCCAGCAGTATCGACGCCGAGCTCCTAATAGATGAGCAGTTCTTC.

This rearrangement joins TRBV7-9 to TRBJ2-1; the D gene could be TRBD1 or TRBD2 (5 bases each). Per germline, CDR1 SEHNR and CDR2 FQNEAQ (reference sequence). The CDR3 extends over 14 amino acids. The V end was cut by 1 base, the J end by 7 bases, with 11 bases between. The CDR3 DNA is TGTGCCAGCAGCTTAGGGGGGACCTGGAATGAGCAGTTCTTC. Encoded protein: CASSLGGTWNEQFF.

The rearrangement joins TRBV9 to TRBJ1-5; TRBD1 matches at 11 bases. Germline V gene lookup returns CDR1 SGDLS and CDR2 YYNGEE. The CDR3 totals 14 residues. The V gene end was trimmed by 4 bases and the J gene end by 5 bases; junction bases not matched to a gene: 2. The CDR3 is CASSTGQGDQPQHF. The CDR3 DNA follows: TGTGCCAGCAGCACGGGACAGGGGGATCAGCCCCAGCATTTT.

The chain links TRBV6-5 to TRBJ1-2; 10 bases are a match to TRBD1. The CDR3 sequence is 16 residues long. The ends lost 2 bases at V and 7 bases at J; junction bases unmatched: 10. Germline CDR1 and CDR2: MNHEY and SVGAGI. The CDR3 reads CASSYEGQGPLGGYTF. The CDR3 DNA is TGTGCCAGCAGTTACGAGGGACAGGGGCCCCTTGGTGGCTACACCTTC.

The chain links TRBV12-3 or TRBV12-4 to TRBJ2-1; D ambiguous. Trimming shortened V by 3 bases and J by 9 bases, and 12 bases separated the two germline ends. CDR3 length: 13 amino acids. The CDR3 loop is CASSFYSKGEQFF. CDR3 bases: TGTGCCAGCAGTTTTTACTCTAAGGGTGAGCAGTTCTTC.

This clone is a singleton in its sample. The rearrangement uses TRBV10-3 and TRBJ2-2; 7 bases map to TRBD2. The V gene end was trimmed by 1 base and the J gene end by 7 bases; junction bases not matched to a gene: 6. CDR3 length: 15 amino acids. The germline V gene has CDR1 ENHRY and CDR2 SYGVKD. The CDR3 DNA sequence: TGTGCCATCAGTGAGTGGGCTAGCGGAAACGGGGAGCTGTTTTTT. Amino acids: CAISEWASGNGELFF.

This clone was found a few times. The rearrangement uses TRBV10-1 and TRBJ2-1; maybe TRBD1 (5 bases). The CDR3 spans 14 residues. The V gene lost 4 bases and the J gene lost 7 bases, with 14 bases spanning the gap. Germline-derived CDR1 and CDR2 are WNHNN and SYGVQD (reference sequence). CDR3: CASSGGRGGNEQFF. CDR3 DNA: TGCGCCAGCAGTGGGGGTAGGGGTGGGAATGAGCAGTTCTTC.

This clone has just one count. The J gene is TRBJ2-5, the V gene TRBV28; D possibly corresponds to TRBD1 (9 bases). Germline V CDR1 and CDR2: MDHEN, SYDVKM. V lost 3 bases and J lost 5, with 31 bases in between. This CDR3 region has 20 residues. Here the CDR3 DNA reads TGTGCCAGCAGTTTCCCCCTCCGGGACAGGGTAACGGGAGGGATCGAGACCCAGTACTTC. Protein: CASSFPLRDRVTGGIETQYF. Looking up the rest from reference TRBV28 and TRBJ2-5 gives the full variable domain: DVKVTQSSRYLVKRTGEKVFLECVQDMDHENMFWYRQDPGLGLRLIYFSYDVKMKEKGDIPEGYSVSREKKERFSLILESASTNQTSMYLCASSFPLRDRVTGGIETQYFGPGTRLLVL.

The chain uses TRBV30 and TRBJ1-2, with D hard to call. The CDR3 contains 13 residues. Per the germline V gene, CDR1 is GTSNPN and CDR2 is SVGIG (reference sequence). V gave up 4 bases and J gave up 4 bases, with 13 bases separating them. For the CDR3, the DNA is TGTGCCTGGAAGCCGGGGTTAGGCTATGGCTACACCTTC. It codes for CAWKPGLGYGYTF.

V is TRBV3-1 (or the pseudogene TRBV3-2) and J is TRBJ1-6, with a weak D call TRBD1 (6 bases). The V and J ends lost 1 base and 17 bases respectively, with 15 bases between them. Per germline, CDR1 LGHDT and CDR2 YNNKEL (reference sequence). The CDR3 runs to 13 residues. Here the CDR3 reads CASSQARDTFIHF. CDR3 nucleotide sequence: TGTGCCAGCAGCCAAGCCCGGGACACCTTTATCCACTTT.

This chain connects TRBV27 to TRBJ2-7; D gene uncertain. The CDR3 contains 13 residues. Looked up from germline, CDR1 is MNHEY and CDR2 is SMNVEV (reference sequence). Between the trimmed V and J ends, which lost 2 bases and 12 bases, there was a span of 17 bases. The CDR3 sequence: CASSLDLEAEMYF. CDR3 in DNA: TGTGCCAGCAGTTTAGATTTAGAGGCAGAAATGTACTTC.

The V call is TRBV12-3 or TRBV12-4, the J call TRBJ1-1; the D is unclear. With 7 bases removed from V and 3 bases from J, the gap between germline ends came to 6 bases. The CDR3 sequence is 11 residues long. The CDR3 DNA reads TGTGCCAGCACCGACTACACTGAAGCTTTCTTT. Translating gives CASTDYTEAFF.

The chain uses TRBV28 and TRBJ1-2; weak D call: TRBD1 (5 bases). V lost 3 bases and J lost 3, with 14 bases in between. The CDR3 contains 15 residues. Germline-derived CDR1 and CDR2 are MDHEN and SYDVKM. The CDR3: CASSLQGGGYYGYTF. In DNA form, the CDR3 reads TGTGCCAGCAGTTTGCAGGGTGGAGGCTACTATGGCTACACCTTC.

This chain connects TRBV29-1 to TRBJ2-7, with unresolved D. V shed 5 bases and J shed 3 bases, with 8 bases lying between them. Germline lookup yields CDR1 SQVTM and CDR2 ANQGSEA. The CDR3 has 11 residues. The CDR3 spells CSVTSGYEQYF. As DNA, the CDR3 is TGCAGCGTTACATCGGGCTACGAGCAGTACTTC.

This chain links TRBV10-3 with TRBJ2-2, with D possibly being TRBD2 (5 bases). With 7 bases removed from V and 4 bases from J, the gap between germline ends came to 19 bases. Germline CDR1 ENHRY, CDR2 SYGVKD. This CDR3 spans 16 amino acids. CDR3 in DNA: TGTGCCATCACTGAAGGACTCCGAACCTTCACCGGGGAGCTGTTTTTT. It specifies CAITEGLRTFTGELFF.

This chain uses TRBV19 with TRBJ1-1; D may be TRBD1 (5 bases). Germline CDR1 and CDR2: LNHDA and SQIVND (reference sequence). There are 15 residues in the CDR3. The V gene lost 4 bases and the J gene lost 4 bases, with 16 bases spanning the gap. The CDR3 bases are TGTGCCAGTAGTACCGAAGGACGTAGGGGCACTGAAGCTTTCTTT. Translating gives CASSTEGRRGTEAFF.

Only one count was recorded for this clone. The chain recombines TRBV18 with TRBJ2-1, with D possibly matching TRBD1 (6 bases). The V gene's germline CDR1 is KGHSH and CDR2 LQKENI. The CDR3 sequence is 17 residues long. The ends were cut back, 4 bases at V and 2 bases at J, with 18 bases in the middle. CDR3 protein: CASSLSSRDTPYNEQFF. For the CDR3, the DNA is TGTGCCAGCTCACTTAGTTCCCGGGACACGCCCTACAATGAGCAGTTCTTC.

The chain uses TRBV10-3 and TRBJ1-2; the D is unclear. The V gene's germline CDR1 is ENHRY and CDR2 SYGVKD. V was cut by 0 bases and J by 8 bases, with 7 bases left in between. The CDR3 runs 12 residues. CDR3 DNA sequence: TGTGCCATCAGTGAGTCCACCGGCGGCTACACCTTC. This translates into CAISESTGGYTF.